This TCR beta chain was sequenced for a study of cytotoxic CD8 clonotypes in ibrutinib-treated CLL. Profiling relied on immunoSEQ multiplex PCR, and the TCRdb table lists in-frame clones only, not all of them. Among over 140,000 clones listed, over 75% were seen once. Trimming removed 2 bases at V and 5 bases at J, with 16 bases between. The CDR3 consists of 15 residues. From germline, CDR1 is MNHEY and CDR2 SVGAGI. The material was PBMCs, obtained after 36 months of ibrutinib treatment. J is TRBJ2-7 and V is TRBV6-5, with TRBD1 as a possible D gene (6 bases). The TCR sequence derives from a human donor with chronic lymphocytic leukemia. The CDR3 bases are TGTGCCAGCAGTTACCAAACAGGGCTGGGGGACGAGCAGTACTTC. Its protein product is CASSYQTGLGDEQYF.